The rows below give T cell receptor beta chains drawn from one sample of a study of blood T cell repertoires in COVID-19. The data were produced by immunoSEQ multiplex PCR, yet TCRdb's version contains in-frame clones alone and is incomplete. The repertoire has around 94,000 clones, about 80% of them found once; the top ten carry under 20%. The sequenced sample was peripheral blood. The receptor source for this set is a human donor in a cohort sampled during active COVID-19. Each CDR3 is given with its conserved first and last residue. A D gene is named only where the DNA matches it firmly. Clone sizes are given selectively: once, few, many, or a class where the clone is expanded.

d_call	v_call	cdr3_length	clone_size	j_call	cdr3_aa	cdr3_nt
TRBD1	TRBV28	14	NA	TRBJ2-7	CASHTTGQGDEQYF	TGTGCCAGTCATACTACGGGACAGGGCGACGAGCAGTACTTC
TRBD1	TRBV6-5	15	NA	TRBJ2-7	CASRSGTGSSYEQYF	TGTGCCAGCAGGTCCGGGACAGGGAGCTCCTACGAGCAGTACTTC
TRBD2	TRBV5-1	16	once	TRBJ2-7	CASSLASGTSTNEQYF	TGCGCCAGCAGCTTGGCCTCGGGGACTAGTACCAACGAGCAGTACTTC
TRBD1	TRBV11-2	12	NA	TRBJ2-7	CASGPTGREQYF	TGTGCCAGCGGGCCGACAGGGCGGGAGCAGTACTTC
NA	TRBV6-5	16	few	TRBJ1-2	CASSSFLTGRTSGYTF	TGTGCCAGCAGTTCCTTCCTCACTGGACGGACATCCGGCTACACCTTC
NA	TRBV7-3	13	NA	TRBJ2-2	CASSSRTAGELFF	TGTGCCAGCAGCTCCCGGACAGCCGGGGAGCTGTTTTTT
NA	TRBV3-1/TRBV3-2	13	few	TRBJ1-1	CASRRGSGTEAFF	TGTGCCAGCAGGAGGGGGAGTGGGACTGAAGCTTTCTTT
NA	TRBV14	14	NA	TRBJ2-7	CASSLLTGPYEQYF	TGTGCCAGCAGCCTATTGACAGGCCCCTACGAGCAGTACTTC
NA	TRBV30	14	few	TRBJ2-3	CAWGTGGGTDTQYF	TGTGCCTGGGGGACTGGCGGGGGCACAGATACGCAGTATTTT
TRBD2	TRBV19	16	NA	TRBJ2-7	CASSRGSGVISYEQYF	TGTGCCAGTAGTAGAGGTAGCGGGGTCATCTCCTACGAGCAGTACTTC
NA	TRBV14	14	few	TRBJ1-1	CASSGGRGNTEAFF	TGTGCCAGCAGCGGGGGCCGAGGGAACACTGAAGCTTTCTTT
TRBD2	TRBV5-1	17	NA	TRBJ2-2	CASSLGEGANPTGELFF	TGCGCCAGCAGCTTGGGGGAGGGAGCGAATCCCACCGGGGAGCTGTTTTTT
NA	TRBV3-1/TRBV3-2	16	NA	TRBJ2-5	CASSQDFRSPLETQYF	TGTGCCAGCAGCCAAGATTTTCGGTCCCCCTTAGAGACCCAGTACTTC
TRBD1	TRBV28	13	NA	TRBJ1-2	CASRGQRHYGYTF	TGTGCCAGCAGGGGACAGCGACATTATGGCTACACCTTC
NA	TRBV7-9	15	few	TRBJ1-3	CASSLQVSSGNTIYF	TGTGCCAGCAGCTTGCAGGTAAGCTCTGGAAACACCATATATTTT
TRBD2	TRBV6-2/TRBV6-3	15	NA	TRBJ2-7	CASSMTSGETYEQYF	TGTGCCAGCAGCATGACTAGCGGGGAAACCTACGAGCAGTACTTC
NA	TRBV14	14	NA	TRBJ1-1	CASSLPGLSTEAFF	TGTGCCAGCAGCCTCCCCGGGTTGAGCACTGAAGCTTTCTTT
NA	TRBV23-1	16	NA	TRBJ2-1	CASSRGAGSSYNEQFF	TGCGCCAGCAGTCGAGGGGCCGGGAGCTCCTACAATGAGCAGTTCTTC
TRBD2	TRBV11-2	15	NA	TRBJ2-7	CASSLEVAGAYEQYF	TGTGCCAGCAGCTTAGAGGTAGCGGGAGCCTACGAGCAGTACTTC
NA	TRBV4-2	15	NA	TRBJ1-2	CASSQDGSDRVSYTF	TGTGCCAGCAGCCAAGATGGTAGCGACCGCGTATCTTACACCTTC
TRBD2	TRBV10-3	15	few	TRBJ2-1	CAISDGLADYNEQFF	TGTGCCATCAGCGACGGACTAGCGGACTACAATGAGCAGTTCTTC
NA	TRBV4-1	13	once	TRBJ1-6	CASSQDQKSPLHF	TGCGCCAGCAGCCAAGATCAGAAGTCACCCCTCCACTTT
NA	TRBV10-3	13	NA	TRBJ2-3	CAISGAGLHTQYF	TGTGCCATCAGTGGGGCAGGGTTACATACGCAGTATTTT
TRBD1	TRBV28	16	NA	TRBJ2-5	CASSSTGTGSQETQYF	TGTGCCAGCAGCAGCACCGGGACAGGGTCTCAAGAGACCCAGTACTTC
TRBD1	TRBV11-2	14	NA	TRBJ1-2	CASSPGQESGGYTF	TGTGCCAGCAGCCCCGGACAGGAATCGGGTGGCTACACCTTC
NA	TRBV7-2	13	NA	TRBJ1-5	CASSLARNQPQHF	TGTGCCAGCAGCTTAGCTAGAAATCAGCCCCAGCATTTT
NA	TRBV6-5	13	NA	TRBJ1-1	CASSYSWNTEAFF	TGTGCCAGCAGTTACTCCTGGAACACTGAAGCTTTCTTT
NA	TRBV2	16	few	TRBJ1-6	CASSEEQVESNSPLHF	TGTGCCAGCAGTGAAGAGCAGGTAGAAAGCAATTCACCCCTCCACTTT
TRBD2	TRBV7-9	14	NA	TRBJ2-7	CASSLSGRPGEQYF	TGTGCCAGCAGCCTCAGCGGGAGGCCAGGGGAGCAGTACTTC
NA	TRBV19	12	NA	TRBJ1-2	CASSILGSGYTF	TGTGCCAGTAGTATTTTGGGGAGCGGCTACACCTTC
NA	TRBV7-9	17	NA	TRBJ2-7	CASSHPQGGIIAPEQYF	TGTGCCAGCAGCCACCCTCAGGGGGGAATTATAGCGCCCGAGCAGTACTTC
TRBD2	TRBV7-9	15	NA	TRBJ2-7	CASSLVALADYEQYF	TGTGCCAGCAGCTTAGTAGCACTAGCGGACTACGAGCAGTACTTC
TRBD2	TRBV3-1/TRBV3-2	14	few	TRBJ2-7	CASSQVAGVSEQYF	TGTGCCAGCAGCCAAGTAGCGGGGGTTTCCGAGCAGTACTTC
NA	TRBV19	14	NA	TRBJ1-1	CASSRPGGDTEAFF	TGTGCCAGTAGTAGACCGGGGGGGGACACTGAAGCTTTCTTT
NA	TRBV27	14	once	TRBJ1-5	CASSFRLSNQPQHF	TGTGCCAGCAGTTTTCGTCTGAGCAATCAGCCCCAGCATTTT
NA	TRBV2	14	once	TRBJ2-7	CARGPGGKSYEQYF	TGTGCCAGAGGGCCAGGGGGGAAATCCTACGAGCAGTACTTC
TRBD2	TRBV6-5	16	NA	TRBJ2-7	CASSYLGTSGSYEQYF	TGTGCCAGCAGTTACTTAGGGACTAGCGGGTCCTACGAGCAGTACTTC
TRBD1	TRBV19	15	NA	TRBJ2-7	CASSYRGPGSYEQYF	TGTGCCAGTAGTTACAGGGGGCCGGGCTCCTACGAGCAGTACTTC
TRBD1	TRBV6-5	15	NA	TRBJ1-4	CASRQARGQIEKLFF	TGTGCCAGCAGACAGGCAAGGGGGCAGATTGAAAAACTGTTTTTT